A single sample gave rise to the 12 T cell receptor beta chains below, sequenced in a study of tissue T cells after allogeneic stem cell transplantation. Time point given: mouse harvest day 14 after allogeneic transplant. Each mouse received 10^7 T-cell-depleted marrow cells plus 10^6 splenic CD5+ T cells by tail vein. Clones were sequenced by immunoSEQ multiplex PCR, and TCRdb holds only the in-frame ones, with some missing. The top ten clones hold around a sixth of a sample with around 510 clones, 40% to 55% of them seen once. Sequencing was performed on blood. These receptors all stem from a female BALB/c mouse given C57BL/6 T cells with graft-versus-host disease after an allogeneic hematopoietic cell transplant.

About this clone itself: Gene and germline names: mouse. The read finishes 1 residue shy of the CDR3 end, and the germline J gene is used to complete it. The J gene is TRBJ1-6, the V gene TRBV13-1; a possible D gene is TRBD1 (6 bases). TRBJ1-6 is labeled an ORF, and its function is uncertain. Trimming took off 3 bases at V and 5 bases at J, with 6 bases between the two ends. The CDR3 totals 13 residues. Germline V gene lookup returns CDR1 NSHNY and CDR2 SYGAGN. The sequenced CDR3 bases are TGTGCCAGCAGTGCAGGGGATAATTCGCCCCTCTAC. It is translated as CASSAGDNSPLY. The entire CDR3 reads CASSAGDNSPLYF.

With respect to this clone: Mouse gene names apply. The CDR3 goes on 1 residue after the read ends, and that part is filled in from the germline J gene. V and J are TRBV23 and TRBJ2-1; the table's D call of TRBD2 was not tested on the DNA. The germline gives CDR1 KGHTA, CDR2 FQNQQP. The CDR3 consists of 15 residues. This CDR3 is CSSSQPTGGYAEQFF. The sequenced CDR3 bases are TGCTCCAGCAGTCAACCGACTGGGGGGTATGCTGAGCAGTTC.

Comment on this clone: Gene names follow the mouse nomenclature. The DNA ends 1 residue before the CDR3 does, and the rest of the CDR3 is filled in from the germline J gene. The chain recombines TRBV19 with TRBJ2-4; 9 bases match TRBD2. Germline loops: CDR1 FNHDT, CDR2 SITEND (reference sequence). V lost 5 bases and J lost 0; bases outside the gene matches: 4. The CDR3 runs to 15 residues. CDR3 DNA (partial): TGTGCCAGCAGGAGAGACTGGGGGAGTCAAAACACCTTGTAC. It encodes CASRRDWGSQNTLY. In full, the CDR3 reads CASRRDWGSQNTLYF.

Concerning this clone: The listed genes are named as in mouse. The CDR3 end falls 1 residue outside the read, so it is completed with the germline J gene. The chain has TRBV20 and TRBJ2-7; TRBD2 aligns across 8 bases. V gave up 2 bases and J gave up 2 bases; unmatched junction bases: 2. The CDR3 totals 13 residues. Germline V CDR1 and CDR2: GFQATS, STVNSAI. This chain's CDR3 is CGARLGGTYEQYF. The CDR3 DNA, read in part, is TGTGGTGCTAGGTTGGGGGGGACCTATGAACAGTAC. The full variable domain, in which reference TRBV20 and TRBJ2-7 provide the parts outside the CDR3, is GALVYQYPRRTICKSGTSMRMECQAVGFQATSVAWYRQSPQKTFELIALSTVNSAIKYEQNFTQEKFPISHPNLSFSSMTVLNAYLEDRGLYLCGARLGGTYEQYFGPGTRLTVL.

In this sample, this clone turned up a few times. Mouse gene names apply. Sequencing ends 1 residue short of the CDR3 end; the germline J gene provides the rest. The chain carries TRBV1 and TRBJ2-2, with TRBD1 matching over 11 bases. The V gene's germline CDR1 is NSQYPW and CDR2 LRSPGD (reference sequence). There are 16 residues in the CDR3. Trimming at V came to 5 bases and at J to 2 bases, leaving 4 bases not matched to a gene. The sequenced part of the CDR3 DNA is TGCACCTGCAGTATCCGGGACAGGGGGAACACCGGGCAGCTCTAC. This sequence encodes CTCSIRDRGNTGQLY. The CDR3 as a whole reads CTCSIRDRGNTGQLYF.

This clone has just a few counts. Each gene name is a mouse one. The CDR3 end lies 1 residue beyond the end of the read and is filled in from the germline J gene. The chain uses TRBV4 and TRBJ2-7; 12 bases fit TRBD2. The CDR3 has 14 residues. Trimming cost V 3 bases and J 6 bases; bases outside gene matches: 3. Germline assignment: CDR1 LGHDT and CDR2 YNNKQL (reference sequence). Here the CDR3 reads CASSYDWGGFEQYF. Partial CDR3 DNA: TGTGCCAGCAGCTACGACTGGGGGGGCTTTGAACAGTAC.

Regarding this clone: The gene names given are mouse names. The read ends 1 residue before the CDR3 terminus; that terminus is restored from the germline J gene. The chain is built from TRBV13-2 and TRBJ1-3, with 8 bases matching TRBD1. This CDR3 has 14 residues. V gave up 2 bases and J gave up 4 bases; unmatched junction bases: 2. Germline V lookup: CDR1 NNHNN, CDR2 SYGAGS (reference sequence). The CDR3 sequence: CASGDRGRGNTLYF. CDR3 DNA (partial): TGTGCCAGCGGTGACAGGGGGCGAGGAAATACGCTCTAT.

With regard to this clone: Gene labels here are mouse ones. The read is 1 residue too short to cover the CDR3 end, so that end is filled in from the germline J gene. The gene calls are TRBV19 and TRBJ1-2; 12 bases align to TRBD1. V was pared by 4 bases and J by 4 bases, with 2 bases of the junction left unmatched. This CDR3 is built from 14 residues. Germline V gene sequence: CDR1 FNHDT, CDR2 SITEND (reference sequence). CDR3 sequence reads: CASSPGQGASDYTF. CDR3 DNA (partial): TGTGCCAGCAGTCCGGGACAGGGGGCCTCCGACTACACC.

This clone was detected only a few times. Gene names and germline match the mouse. The read comes to an end 1 residue before the CDR3 does, leaving the germline J gene to fill in the end. The gene calls are TRBV14 and TRBJ2-1; D unclear. Deletions cut 6 bases from V and 3 bases from J, with 7 bases between. This CDR3 has 12 amino acids. Germline assignment: CDR1 SGHDT and CDR2 FRDEAV. The CDR3 DNA, read in part, is TGTGCCAGCACTCATAGCTATGCTGAGCAGTTC. Translation: CASTHSYAEQF. The entire CDR3 protein reads CASTHSYAEQFF.

This clone was seen more than once but under ten times. Gene names denote mouse genes. The read ends 1 residue early relative to the CDR3; the germline J gene fills the gap. The rearrangement links TRBV12-1 to TRBJ2-1; possible D gene TRBD1, 6 bases. Germline assignment: CDR1 SGHSN and CDR2 HYEKVE. Trimming took 1 base from V and 1 from J, leaving 7 bases between them. The CDR3 length is 14 residues. The part of the CDR3 DNA that was read is TGTGCCAGCTCTCTAGGACAGAACTATGCTGAGCAGTTC. Its protein product is CASSLGQNYAEQF. The full CDR3 is CASSLGQNYAEQFF.

Points on this clone: Gene names and germline refer to mouse. The read halts 1 residue ahead of the CDR3 end, with the missing end drawn from the germline J gene. J is TRBJ2-1 and V is TRBV5; D is uncertain. This CDR3 has 15 amino acids. Trimming stripped 0 bases from V and 1 base from J, with 7 bases between. From germline, CDR1 is LGHNA and CDR2 YNLKQL (reference sequence). Incomplete CDR3 DNA: TGTGCCAGCAGCCAAGACAACAACAACTATGCTGAGCAGTTC. Translated: CASSQDNNNYAEQF. The full CDR3 is CASSQDNNNYAEQFF.

Comment on this clone: The genes are named according to mouse. Coverage ceases 1 residue before the CDR3 finishes, and the germline J gene fills in the end. The chain combines TRBV26 with TRBJ2-4, with D perhaps TRBD1 (8 bases). CDR1 is KGHPV, CDR2 FQNQEV, per germline (reference sequence). The CDR3 extends over 16 amino acids. V lost 2 bases to trimming and J lost 0 bases, with 12 bases between them. CDR3 DNA, as far as it was read: TGTGCCAGCAGTCTGCACAGGGGGGCTAGTCAAAACACCTTGTAC. Residues: CASSLHRGASQNTLY. The whole CDR3 protein is CASSLHRGASQNTLYF.